This TCR beta chain is drawn from a study of CD8 T cells in Susac syndrome. With random hexamers, about 0.45 to 1 ug RNA was reverse transcribed. MiXCR, applied by TCRdb to the immunoSEQ multiplex PCR reads, yields one record per CDR3 protein. The sample yields 200,000 or so distinct CDR3 sequences, 90% to 97% seen once. The CDR3 totals 13 residues. V was shortened by 2 bases and J by 7 bases, with 14 bases between the two germline ends. CDR1 is DFQATT, CDR2 SNEGSKA, per germline (reference sequence). The rearrangement joins TRBV20-1 to TRBJ1-2; possible D gene TRBD1, 6 bases. The source is a human donor with Susac syndrome. Sequenced sample: CD4+ T cells from PBMCs. CDR3 sequence: CSARMGATSGYTF. The CDR3 DNA sequence: TGCAGTGCTAGAATGGGGGCAACCTCTGGCTACACCTTC.